This passage covers 15 T cell receptor beta chains from one sample sequenced in a study of long-term antiretroviral therapy in people with HIV. Survey-level resolution applied to immunoSEQ assay v3.0. Profiled with immunoSEQ multiplex PCR; TCRdb holds only in-frame clones, not every one. This table holds 17,000 or so clones, around 80% found once. The specimen was unsorted PBMCs, collected 0.1 years before starting antiretroviral therapy. The receptors stem from a man aged 18 to 30 with HIV.

This clone was seen once. The rearrangement joins TRBV10-3 to TRBJ2-5, with 7 bases matching TRBD2. Germline values: CDR1 ENHRY, CDR2 SYGVKD. The CDR3 has 13 amino acids. V shed 6 bases, J shed 4 bases, and the junction held 5 bases outside the gene matches. CDR3 in DNA: TGTGCCATCAGAACTAGCGTGGGAGAGACCCAGTACTTC. It translates to CAIRTSVGETQYF.

V usage is TRBV7-6 and J usage is TRBJ1-1; no definite D call. The CDR3 length is 13 residues. Germline CDR1 SGHVS, CDR2 FNYEAQ. V shed 2 bases and J shed 2 bases, with 6 bases lying between them. This CDR3 is CASSLTLNTEAFF. CDR3 bases: TGTGCCAGCAGCTTAACGTTAAACACTGAAGCTTTCTTT.

The chain joins TRBV23-1 to TRBJ2-7, with unresolved D. TRBV23-1 has ORF status, its function being uncertain. V lost 7 bases and J 0 bases, leaving 7 bases between the germline ends. CDR3 length equals 12 residues. CDR3 sequence: CASNVDSYEQYF. For the CDR3, the DNA is TGCGCCAGCAACGTTGACTCCTACGAGCAGTACTTC.

The rearrangement links TRBV5-6 to TRBJ2-3, with 8 bases identical to TRBD2. The CDR3 consists of 14 residues. With V trimmed by 6 bases and J by 6 bases, 9 bases remained unmatched. The germline V gene has CDR1 SGHDT and CDR2 YYEEEE. The CDR3 loop reads CASTVGLEVDTQYF. DNA for the CDR3: TGTGCCAGCACCGTGGGACTAGAAGTTGATACGCAGTATTTT.

The genes are TRBV27 and TRBJ1-1; tentative D call: TRBD1 (5 bases). In germline, CDR1 is MNHEY, CDR2 SMNVEV (reference sequence). With 0 bases removed from V and 0 bases from J, the gap between germline ends came to 8 bases. This CDR3 has 15 amino acids. Here the CDR3 reads CASSLSGAVNTEAFF. The DNA of the CDR3 is TGTGCCAGCAGTTTATCAGGGGCTGTGAACACTGAAGCTTTCTTT.

The J gene is TRBJ2-4, the V gene TRBV7-2; a weak D match, TRBD2 (6 bases). The V and J ends lost 1 base and 4 bases respectively, with 14 bases between them. Germline CDR1 reads SGHTA; CDR2 reads FQGNSA. This CDR3 region has 16 residues. The CDR3 sequence: CASSLGSRGKKNIQYF. CDR3 DNA: TGTGCCAGCAGCTTAGGGTCGCGCGGGAAGAAAAACATTCAGTACTTC.

The chain links TRBV11-2 to TRBJ1-6; D not resolved. Trimming removed 6 bases from V and 14 bases from J, with 17 bases in between. The V gene's germline CDR1 is SGHAT and CDR2 FQNNGV. CDR3 size: 13 residues. The CDR3 bases are TGTGCCAGCAGGATAGAGAAGGCTCCGGCCCTCCACTTT. Amino acid sequence: CASRIEKAPALHF.

CDR3: CATSRDTGGAKNIQYF. The DNA of the CDR3 is TGTGCCACCAGCAGAGATACGGGAGGGGCCAAAAACATTCAGTACTTC. This chain uses TRBV15 with TRBJ2-4; the match to TRBD2 covers 8 bases. Looked up from germline, CDR1 is LNHNV and CDR2 is YYDKDF (reference sequence). V was clipped by 0 bases and J by 1 base; unmatched bases: 2. The CDR3 sequence is 16 residues long.

This clone is a singleton in its sample. CDR3 nucleotides: TGTGCCAGCGCTGCTGGGTCCACAGATACGCAGTATTTT. The encoded protein is CASAAGSTDTQYF. The chain is built from TRBV6-4 and TRBJ2-3; D gene ambiguous. Trimming shortened V by 8 bases and J by 2 bases, and 11 bases separated the two germline ends. Germline V gene data show CDR1 as MRHNA and CDR2 as SNTAGT. The CDR3 length is 13 residues.

V gene TRBV5-5 combines with J gene TRBJ2-1; tentatively, D is TRBD1 (5 bases). Germline CDR1 reads SGHKS; CDR2 reads YYEKEE (reference sequence). V was pared by 0 bases and J by 7 bases, with 8 bases between. This CDR3 comprises 13 residues. CDR3 residues: CASSLEGQNEQFF. The DNA of the CDR3 is TGTGCCAGCAGCTTGGAGGGGCAGAATGAGCAGTTCTTC.

The CDR3 region is CASSSTGEVNEKLFF. DNA for the CDR3: TGCGCCAGCAGCAGTACAGGAGAAGTTAATGAAAAACTGTTTTTT. The chain carries TRBV5-1 and TRBJ1-4; TRBD1 might be the D (5 bases). Trimming took off 4 bases at V and 4 bases at J, with 14 bases between the two ends. The germline V gene has CDR1 SGHRS and CDR2 YFSETQ. This CDR3 spans 15 amino acids.

In this sample, this clone turned up once. This chain uses TRBV7-3 with TRBJ2-7; TRBD1 matches 7 bases. J was trimmed by 6 bases and V by 5 bases; bases with no gene match: 4. Germline V gives CDR1 SGHTA, CDR2 FQGTGA. The CDR3 has 12 amino acids. The CDR3 DNA reads TGTGCCAGCAGCCAAGGGGGCGGCGAGCAGTACTTC. Its protein is CASSQGGGEQYF.

The genes are TRBV7-3 and TRBJ2-7, with D possibly TRBD2 on 6 matching bases. The CDR3 sequence is 14 residues long. The germline gives CDR1 SGHTA, CDR2 FQGTGA. Trimming pared 3 bases from V and 0 bases from J, leaving 9 bases between. The CDR3 protein is CASSFRLGSYEQYF. Written as DNA, the CDR3 is TGTGCCAGCAGCTTTCGACTAGGCTCCTACGAGCAGTACTTC.

The chain has TRBV4-1 and TRBJ2-7; D might be TRBD1 (6 bases). This CDR3 comprises 15 residues. With 5 bases removed from V and 3 bases from J, the gap between germline ends came to 17 bases. Germline CDR1 and CDR2: MGHRA and YSYEKL. CDR3 sequence: CASSTSLRTDYEQYF. The CDR3 DNA follows: TGCGCCAGCAGCACCTCCTTGAGGACAGACTACGAGCAGTACTTC.

The V gene is TRBV30, the J gene TRBJ2-3; weak D call: TRBD2 (5 bases). Trimming took off 2 bases at V and 11 bases at J, with 17 bases between the two ends. The CDR3 has 13 amino acids. Germline V gives CDR1 GTSNPN, CDR2 SVGIG (reference sequence). CDR3 bases: TGTGCCTGGAGTTCTACCCTCAGCGAGGGGCAGTATTTT. This gives the protein CAWSSTLSEGQYF.